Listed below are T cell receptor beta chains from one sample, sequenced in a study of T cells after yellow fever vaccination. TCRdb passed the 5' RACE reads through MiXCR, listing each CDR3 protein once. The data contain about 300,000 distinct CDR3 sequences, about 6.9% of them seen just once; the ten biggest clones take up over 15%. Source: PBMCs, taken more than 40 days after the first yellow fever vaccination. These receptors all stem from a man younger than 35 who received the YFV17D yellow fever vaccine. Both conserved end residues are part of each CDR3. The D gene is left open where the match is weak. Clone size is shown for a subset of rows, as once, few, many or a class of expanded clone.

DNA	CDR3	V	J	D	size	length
TGCGCCAGCAGCCCCTCTTTTGGCGGGGAGCTGTTTTTT	CASSPSFGGELFF	TRBV4-1	TRBJ2-2	NA	NA	13
TGCGCCAGCAGCCCCTCCGGGGGTGTAGGTTCACCCCTCCACTTT	CASSPSGGVGSPLHF	TRBV4-1	TRBJ1-6	NA	few	15
TGTGCCAGCAGGAGACAGGGGTGGCACAATGAGCAGTTCTTC	CASRRQGWHNEQFF	TRBV5-6	TRBJ2-1	TRBD1	NA	14
TGTGCCAGCAGCTCTTTCGGGGGGGGACGTGAGCAGTTCTTC	CASSSFGGGREQFF	TRBV11-3	TRBJ2-1	TRBD2	NA	14
TGTGCCAGCACCAAAGACGGCTACGGGTTAAATCAGCCCCAGCATTTT	CASTKDGYGLNQPQHF	TRBV6-5	TRBJ1-5	NA	many	16
TGCAGTGCTAGACATAACTATGGCTACACCTTC	CSARHNYGYTF	TRBV20-1	TRBJ1-2	NA	few	11
TGTGCCATCCCAAGTGGGTTCGACTATGGCTACACCTTC	CAIPSGFDYGYTF	TRBV10-3	TRBJ1-2	NA	NA	13
TGCGCCAGCAGCACACAGCTTGTACAGGGAACTGGGGCCAACGTCCTGACTTTC	CASSTQLVQGTGANVLTF	TRBV4-3	TRBJ2-6	NA	NA	18
TGTGCCAGCAGCGTAGGGGGGATCCGGGGGAACTATGGCTACACCTTC	CASSVGGIRGNYGYTF	TRBV9	TRBJ1-2	NA	few	16
TGTGCCAGTAGTACGGGACTACGATCCCCCGGGGAGCTGTTTTTT	CASSTGLRSPGELFF	TRBV19	TRBJ2-2	TRBD2	once	15
TGCAGTGCTGGGGGCGGGTCCTCCGACACTGAAGCTTTCTTT	CSAGGGSSDTEAFF	TRBV20-1	TRBJ1-1	NA	many	14
TGCGCCAGCAGCAATGGACTAGCGGGGGAAGATGAGCAGTTCTTC	CASSNGLAGEDEQFF	TRBV5-1	TRBJ2-1	TRBD2	NA	15
TGCAGTTGCTTTAGGGCCGGGAACACTGAAGCTTTCTTT	CSCFRAGNTEAFF	TRBV20-1	TRBJ1-1	NA	NA	13
TGTGCCAGCAGCTTGGGATTACAGCTGGAAACAGATACGCAGTATTTT	CASSLGLQLETDTQYF	TRBV5-4	TRBJ2-3	NA	few	16
TGTGCCAGCAGTTGGCCGGGACAGGGTTCCTACAATGAGCAGTTCTTC	CASSWPGQGSYNEQFF	TRBV6-2/TRBV6-3	TRBJ2-1	TRBD1	NA	16